One and the same sample provided the 20 T cell receptor beta chains below, sequenced in a study of cytomegalovirus exposure and HLA in healthy donors (dated by TCRdb to the late 2010s). Library method: the immunoSEQ multiplex PCR assay. For the multiplex PCR, a mixture combining 60 forward primers for TCR Vbeta segments and 13 reverse primers for TCR Jbeta segments was used. Not all clones reach the TCRdb copy of this immuneACCESS table, which keeps in-frame sequences only. Checked studies attribute under half of the gap to unresolved V genes and leave the rest unexplained. The sample table records 150,000 to 200,000 clones; approximately 80% of these occur just once. The ten top clones hold 2.9% of the sample. The sample consisted of PBMCs. The receptors here all came from a female donor in good health and CMV-seronegative.

The chain couples TRBV5-1 to TRBJ1-3; no reliable D call. CDR1 is SGHRS, CDR2 YFSETQ, per germline. The V and J ends lost 0 bases and 8 bases respectively, with 15 bases between them. This CDR3 comprises 15 residues. Written as DNA, the CDR3 is TGCGCCAGCAGCTTGGCCAATTTGTTGAGGGACACCATATATTTT. Translated, it gives CASSLANLLRDTIYF.

This chain uses TRBV27 with TRBJ2-1; perhaps TRBD1 as D (7 bases). Between the trimmed V and J ends, which lost 6 bases and 7 bases, there was a span of 13 bases. Germline CDR1 reads MNHEY; CDR2 reads SMNVEV (reference sequence). This CDR3 region has 13 residues. CDR3 coding DNA: TGTGCCAGCAGCCTGACAGGGAGGAATGAGCAGTTCTTC. The encoded protein is CASSLTGRNEQFF.

The chain is built from TRBV10-3 and TRBJ2-3; TRBD2 is a possible D gene (5 bases). Germline CDR1 reads ENHRY; CDR2 reads SYGVKD. The CDR3 contains 15 residues. Trimming cost V 3 bases and J 2 bases, with 12 bases left between them. The CDR3 DNA reads as TGTGCCATCAGTGACCAGCGGCGATTCACAGATACGCAGTATTTT. Its protein product is CAISDQRRFTDTQYF.

The DNA for the CDR3 is TGTGCCAGCAGTTACTTAGGGGCCCCCTACGAGCAGTACTTC. Protein: CASSYLGAPYEQYF. The rearrangement joins TRBV6-6 to TRBJ2-7; maybe TRBD1 (5 bases). The CDR3 covers 14 residues. Trimming removed 1 base at V and 2 bases at J, with 9 bases between. In germline, CDR1 is MNHNY, CDR2 SVGAGI (reference sequence).

This CDR3 is CASSPGLLAYNEQFF. The CDR3, as DNA: TGTGCCAGCAGTCCGGGACTCCTCGCCTACAATGAGCAGTTCTTC. This chain links TRBV27 with TRBJ2-1; possible D gene TRBD2, 6 bases. CDR1 and CDR2 from the germline V gene are MNHEY and SMNVEV (reference sequence). The CDR3 consists of 15 residues. V was clipped by 5 bases and J by 2 bases, with 13 bases between them.

The J gene is TRBJ2-4, the V gene TRBV5-1; 10 bases line up with TRBD2. From germline, CDR1 is SGHRS and CDR2 YFSETQ. CDR3 length: 16 residues. V lost 2 bases, J lost 4 bases, and 6 bases stayed unmatched. The CDR3 region has the DNA TGCGCCAGCAGCTTCGAAAGCGGGGGGGCTAAAAACATTCAGTACTTC. Amino acids: CASSFESGGAKNIQYF.

This sequence joins TRBV6-6 and TRBJ2-5, with D maybe TRBD2 (5 bases). The end of the DNA is better explained by TRBJ2-7, so the J call may be wrong. This CDR3 is 14 amino acids long. From germline, CDR1 is MNHNY and CDR2 SVGAGI (reference sequence). Written as DNA, the CDR3 is TGTGCCAGCAGTTACTCAGGAGGAATTTACGAGCAGTACTTC. Translating gives CASSYSGGIYEQYF.

The chain has TRBV18 and TRBJ2-7, with 10 positions matching TRBD1. Germline V gene sequence: CDR1 KGHSH, CDR2 LQKENI. The junction had 8 bases not matched to a gene; V was cut back by 6 bases and J by 0 bases. The CDR3 consists of 16 residues. DNA for the CDR3: TGTGCCAGCTCTCCCGGGACAGGGGTTAGCTCCTACGAGCAGTACTTC. This codes for CASSPGTGVSSYEQYF.

The chain combines TRBV4-1 with TRBJ2-7; 9 bases agree with TRBD2. V was clipped by 3 bases and J by 6 bases; unmatched bases: 9. Germline CDR1 and CDR2: MGHRA and YSYEKL. This CDR3 comprises 15 residues. This chain's CDR3 is CASSQILAGEGEQYF. The CDR3 DNA is TGCGCCAGCAGCCAGATATTAGCGGGAGAAGGCGAGCAGTACTTC.

This chain links TRBV7-9 with TRBJ2-2; TRBD2 matches at 12 bases. CDR1 SEHNR and CDR2 FQNEAQ come from the germline V gene (reference sequence). V lost 5 bases, J lost 4 bases, and 14 bases stayed unmatched. CDR3 size: 19 residues. This CDR3 reads CASSKTRASGGAGTGELFF. The CDR3 DNA reads TGTGCCAGCAGCAAAACCCGGGCTAGCGGGGGGGCCGGCACCGGGGAGCTGTTTTTT.

The chain links TRBV5-4 to TRBJ2-5, with D maybe TRBD2 (6 bases). The CDR3 sequence is 15 residues long. Germline assignment: CDR1 SGHNT and CDR2 YYREEE (reference sequence). The germline V and J ends were trimmed by 4 bases and 0 bases, with 13 bases remaining between them. CDR3 loop: CASSKTGTHQETQYF. The DNA for the CDR3 is TGTGCCAGCAGCAAAACCGGGACTCACCAAGAGACCCAGTACTTC.

V usage is TRBV15 and J usage is TRBJ2-5; 10 bases match TRBD1. The junction had 7 bases not matched to a gene; V was cut back by 5 bases and J by 4 bases. From germline, CDR1 is LNHNV and CDR2 YYDKDF (reference sequence). The CDR3 contains 15 residues. Here the CDR3 reads CATSGTGEVLETQYF. For the CDR3, the DNA is TGTGCCACCAGCGGGACAGGGGAAGTCCTAGAGACCCAGTACTTC. Together with reference TRBV15 and TRBJ2-5, the CDR3 gives the full variable domain: DAMVIQNPRYQVTQFGKPVTLSCSQTLNHNVMYWYQQKSSQAPKLLFHYYDKDFNNEADTPDNFQSRRPNTSFCFLDIRSPGLGDTAMYLCATSGTGEVLETQYFGPGTRLLVL.

Comment on this clone: The junction departs from the called germline gene at one end, perhaps through a read error. The J gene is TRBJ1-6, the V gene TRBV6-5; D might be TRBD1 (6 bases). The CDR3 is made up of 15 amino acids. Germline V gives CDR1 MNHEY, CDR2 SVGAGI. The CDR3 protein is CASSYSQGLGSPLHF. CDR3 DNA sequence: TGTGCCAGCAGTTACTCGCAGGGGTTGGGGTCACCCCTTCACTTT.

In regard to this clone: Its ends do not fully match the called genes, so a read error is possible. This chain uses TRBV27 with TRBJ2-7; tentatively, D is TRBD2 (5 bases). This CDR3 contains 14 residues. CDR1 is MNHEY, CDR2 SMNVEV, per germline (reference sequence). In nucleotides, the CDR3 is TGTGCCAGCAGTTCCGGACCCGGGCCGTGGGAGCAGTGCTTC. Translating gives CASSSGPGPWEQCF.

The chain has TRBV19 and TRBJ2-7; D not resolved. This CDR3 has 12 residues. Deletions cut 2 bases from V and 3 bases from J, with 5 bases between. From germline, CDR1 is LNHDA and CDR2 SQIVND (reference sequence). The CDR3 sequence is CASSIPSYEQYF. The CDR3 region has the DNA TGTGCCAGTAGTATACCGAGCTACGAGCAGTACTTC.

The chain is built from TRBV7-2 and TRBJ2-3; TRBD2 aligns across 16 bases. With 5 bases clipped from V and 4 bases from J, the junction kept 6 bases outside the gene matches. This CDR3 has 17 amino acids. Germline values: CDR1 SGHTA, CDR2 FQGNSA. Written as DNA, the CDR3 is TGTGCCAGCAGCGCAGGGACTAGCGGGAGGGCCTCAGATACGCAGTATTTT. Translated, it gives CASSAGTSGRASDTQYF.

The gene calls are TRBV28 and TRBJ1-2, with D uncertain. Per germline, CDR1 MDHEN and CDR2 SYDVKM. Deletions cut 7 bases from V and 0 bases from J, with 6 bases between. CDR3 length equals 12 residues. DNA for the CDR3: TGTGCCAGCAAAAGCACTAACTATGGCTACACCTTC. Translated: CASKSTNYGYTF.

With respect to this clone: The junction departs from the called germline gene at one end, perhaps through a read error. The V gene is TRBV2, the J gene TRBJ1-1; 9 bases are a match to TRBD1. This CDR3 is built from 15 residues. CDR1 is SNHLY and CDR2 is FYNNEI in the germline V gene. DNA for the CDR3: TGTGCCAGCAGTGCCCCCGGGACAGGGATTACTGAAGCTTCCTTT. Its translation is CASSAPGTGITEASF.

The V call is TRBV6-1, the J call TRBJ2-3; perhaps TRBD1 as D (5 bases). Germline CDR1 is MNHNS and CDR2 is SASEGT. The CDR3 extends over 11 amino acids. Deletions cut 10 bases from V and 5 bases from J, with 10 bases between. CDR3 sequence reads: CATMQGDTQYF. Here the CDR3 DNA reads TGTGCCACTATGCAGGGAGATACGCAGTATTTT.

This clone has a handful of counts. This chain links TRBV11-2 with TRBJ2-3, with 12 bases matching TRBD2. The V and J ends lost 4 bases and 13 bases, in that order; junction bases with no gene match: 12. The CDR3 is made up of 15 amino acids. Germline V gives CDR1 SGHAT, CDR2 FQNNGV. The CDR3 DNA follows: TGTGCCAGCAGCTCACCTAGCGGGGGGGCGGGGGAAAAGTATTTT. Amino acids: CASSSPSGGAGEKYF.